These T cell receptor beta chains were read from a single sample in a study of regulatory T cells in long-lasting Graves disease. TCRdb re-derived calls from the multiplex PCR reads in MiXCR, one entry per CDR3 protein. The sample shows about 560,000 distinct CDR3 sequences, about 16% of them seen only once. These data were also filed under a second study, of T cells in Graves' hyperthyroidism and ophthalmopathy.

Sequences were derived from peripheral blood mononuclear cells (PBMCs), sampled at new diagnosis, from a patient treated with antithyroid drugs. These receptors were obtained from a man between 18 and 29 years old with Graves disease. The CDR3 runs from the conserved cysteine through the conserved F or W. Clone sizes are given selectively: once, few, many, or a class where the clone is expanded.

clone size: few; V gene: TRBV6-1; J gene: TRBJ1-2; CDR3 protein: CASSRDRFFHTF
clone size: many; V gene: TRBV28; J gene: TRBJ1-2; CDR3 protein: CASSLFAASVWGYTF
clone size: -; V gene: TRBV9; J gene: TRBJ1-1; CDR3 protein: CASSVEALDTEAFF
clone size: many; V gene: TRBV12-3/TRBV12-4; J gene: TRBJ2-7; CDR3 protein: CASSLNRNYEQYF
clone size: many; V gene: TRBV20-1; J gene: TRBJ2-7; CDR3 protein: CSARQDEQYF
clone size: few; V gene: TRBV7-9; J gene: TRBJ2-2; CDR3 protein: CASSRGQIANTGELFF
clone size: many; V gene: TRBV12-3/TRBV12-4; J gene: TRBJ1-2; CDR3 protein: CASSLFPQGLGLYGYTF
clone size: many; V gene: TRBV7-3; J gene: TRBJ2-3; CDR3 protein: CASSSLGGDTQYF
clone size: -; V gene: TRBV19; J gene: TRBJ1-4; CDR3 protein: CASSVIGGAGNEKLFF
clone size: many; V gene: TRBV30; J gene: TRBJ1-1; CDR3 protein: CAWTLNTEAFF
clone size: many; V gene: TRBV15; J gene: TRBJ2-7; CDR3 protein: CATSRGRTGGYEQYF
clone size: -; V gene: TRBV20-1; J gene: TRBJ2-3; CDR3 protein: CSARVATMSTDTQYF
clone size: many; V gene: TRBV11-1; J gene: TRBJ2-5; CDR3 protein: CASSLGGVRTQYF
clone size: few; V gene: TRBV10-3; J gene: TRBJ2-1; CDR3 protein: CAITQEAVTGVYNEQFF
clone size: few; V gene: TRBV30; J gene: TRBJ2-7; CDR3 protein: CAWQPDRVGEQYF
clone size: few; V gene: TRBV11-3; J gene: TRBJ2-2; CDR3 protein: CASSSLLNTGELFF
clone size: -; V gene: TRBV6-1; J gene: TRBJ2-7; CDR3 protein: CASTLGAEQYF
clone size: few; V gene: TRBV28; J gene: TRBJ2-4; CDR3 protein: CASSLQGAKNIQYF
clone size: many; V gene: TRBV2; J gene: TRBJ1-2; CDR3 protein: CASKEGEIYGYTF
clone size: few; V gene: TRBV7-9; J gene: TRBJ2-1; CDR3 protein: CASSDDSLSSYNEQFF
clone size: few; V gene: TRBV3-1; J gene: TRBJ2-5; CDR3 protein: CASSQDWGGKTQYF
clone size: -; V gene: TRBV6-2/TRBV6-3; J gene: TRBJ2-7; CDR3 protein: CASSWAGGTYEQYF
clone size: few; V gene: TRBV27; J gene: TRBJ1-1; CDR3 protein: CASSNREGTEAFF
clone size: few; V gene: TRBV29-1; J gene: TRBJ1-1; CDR3 protein: CSVAGSLTEAFF
clone size: -; V gene: TRBV20-1; J gene: TRBJ2-4; CDR3 protein: CSATRTGGASPKNIQYF
clone size: many; V gene: TRBV3-1; J gene: TRBJ1-2; CDR3 protein: CASSQAAPGGYTF
clone size: -; V gene: TRBV2; J gene: TRBJ1-2; CDR3 protein: CASSTYLEGDISYTF
clone size: many; V gene: TRBV27; J gene: TRBJ1-1; CDR3 protein: CASSPLDRVNTEAFF
clone size: many; V gene: TRBV30; J gene: TRBJ2-1; CDR3 protein: CAWSPYSGYSYNEQFF
clone size: many; V gene: TRBV3-1; J gene: TRBJ1-1; CDR3 protein: CASSQDLLGPAFF
clone size: many; V gene: TRBV18; J gene: TRBJ1-5; CDR3 protein: CASSPGQGVIQPQHF
clone size: many; V gene: TRBV3-1; J gene: TRBJ2-3; CDR3 protein: CASSATSSYTDTQYF
clone size: -; V gene: TRBV20-1; J gene: TRBJ1-6; CDR3 protein: CSARWVLAGDSPLHF
clone size: few; V gene: TRBV2; J gene: TRBJ2-3; CDR3 protein: CASSVSSAGTDTQYF
clone size: many; V gene: TRBV29-1; J gene: TRBJ1-1; CDR3 protein: CSVEWDGGKAFF
clone size: many; V gene: TRBV2; J gene: TRBJ1-1; CDR3 protein: CASGGQGEVTEAFF
clone size: -; V gene: TRBV7-2; J gene: TRBJ2-1; CDR3 protein: CASSLVGSWEQFF
clone size: many; V gene: TRBV11-3; J gene: TRBJ2-1; CDR3 protein: CASSLPGNNEQFF
clone size: few; V gene: TRBV3-1; J gene: TRBJ2-2; CDR3 protein: CASSQFGGITGELFF
clone size: many; V gene: TRBV20-1; J gene: TRBJ2-7; CDR3 protein: CSAREPTFGLVTREQYF
clone size: many; V gene: TRBV12-3/TRBV12-4; J gene: TRBJ2-3; CDR3 protein: CASSFGRAWPDTQYF
clone size: few; V gene: TRBV5-1; J gene: TRBJ2-7; CDR3 protein: CASSGRGLSEQYF
clone size: many; V gene: TRBV25-1; J gene: TRBJ1-1; CDR3 protein: CASSQTGSAEAFF
clone size: many; V gene: TRBV12-3/TRBV12-4; J gene: TRBJ2-7; CDR3 protein: CASSFGGSRYEQYF
clone size: -; V gene: TRBV6-2/TRBV6-3; J gene: TRBJ2-3; CDR3 protein: CASSHPTSGTDTQYF
clone size: many; V gene: TRBV18; J gene: TRBJ1-2; CDR3 protein: CASSTGQGYGYTF
clone size: -; V gene: TRBV12-3/TRBV12-4; J gene: TRBJ2-2; CDR3 protein: CASRLKWGRAASGELFF
clone size: -; V gene: TRBV11-2; J gene: TRBJ1-6; CDR3 protein: CASSNDSNRDSSYNSPLHF
clone size: many; V gene: TRBV5-1; J gene: TRBJ1-5; CDR3 protein: CASSLGTQRDQPQHF
clone size: many; V gene: TRBV12-3/TRBV12-4; J gene: TRBJ2-3; CDR3 protein: CASLGLAGAADTQYF
clone size: -; V gene: TRBV6-1; J gene: TRBJ2-5; CDR3 protein: CASSYLGVETQYF